This TCR beta chain was sequenced during a study of blood T cell repertoires in COVID-19. Study information: The samples span acute and convalescent COVID-19 from the United States, Italy and Spain.

Germline CDR1 reads SGHVS; CDR2 reads FQNEAQ. This CDR3 is 13 amino acids long. V lost 5 bases, J lost 3 bases, and 10 bases lay in between. Here immunoSEQ multiplex PCR was the method, and the copy in TCRdb shows in-frame clones only, minus some. The sample has about 180,000 clones, around 74% seen once. The chain has TRBV7-8 and TRBJ2-5; D possibly corresponds to TRBD1 (6 bases). The clonotype originates from a woman aged 55-70 years with COVID-19, enrolled during active disease. Source material: peripheral blood. CDR3 amino acids: CASSRRTEETQYF. In nucleotides, the CDR3 is TGTGCCAGCAGCCGGCGGACAGAAGAGACCCAGTACTTC.